Sequencing of this T cell receptor (beta chain) was carried out in a study of blood T cell repertoires in COVID-19. Trimming stripped 5 bases from V and 4 bases from J, with 16 bases between. The CDR3 runs 15 residues. Germline V CDR1 and CDR2: LNHDA, SQIVND (reference sequence). TCRdb keeps only in-frame clones here, not all; method: immunoSEQ multiplex PCR. Among some 80,000 clones listed, about 83% were seen once. This sequence was found in a human donor in a cohort sampled during active COVID-19. This sequence joins TRBV19 and TRBJ2-3; perhaps TRBD2 as D (6 bases). Sequencing was done on a sample of peripheral blood. Here the CDR3 DNA reads TGTGCCAGTAGTCCCCGGGGGAGTTGGGCAGATACGCAGTATTTT. It is translated as CASSPRGSWADTQYF. Full variable domain (rest looked up from reference TRBV19 and TRBJ2-3): DGGITQSPKYLFRKEGQNVTLSCEQNLNHDAMYWYRQDPGQGLRLIYYSQIVNDFQKGDIAEGYSVSREKKESFPLTVTSAQKNPTAFYLCASSPRGSWADTQYFGPGTRLTVL.